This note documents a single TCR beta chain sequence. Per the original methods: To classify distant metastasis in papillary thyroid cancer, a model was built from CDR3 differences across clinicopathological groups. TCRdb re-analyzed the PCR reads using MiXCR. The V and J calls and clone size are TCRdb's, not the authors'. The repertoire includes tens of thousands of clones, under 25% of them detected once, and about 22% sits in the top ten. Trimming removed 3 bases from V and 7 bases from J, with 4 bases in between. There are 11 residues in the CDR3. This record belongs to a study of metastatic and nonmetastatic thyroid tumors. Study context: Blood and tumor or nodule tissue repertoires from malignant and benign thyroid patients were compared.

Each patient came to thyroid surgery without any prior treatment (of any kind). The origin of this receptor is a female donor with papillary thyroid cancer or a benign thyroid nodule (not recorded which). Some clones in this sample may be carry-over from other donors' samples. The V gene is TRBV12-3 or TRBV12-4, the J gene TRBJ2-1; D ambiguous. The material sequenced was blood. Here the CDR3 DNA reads TGTGCCAGCAGTTTGGGGAATGAGCAGTTCTTC. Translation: CASSLGNEQFF.